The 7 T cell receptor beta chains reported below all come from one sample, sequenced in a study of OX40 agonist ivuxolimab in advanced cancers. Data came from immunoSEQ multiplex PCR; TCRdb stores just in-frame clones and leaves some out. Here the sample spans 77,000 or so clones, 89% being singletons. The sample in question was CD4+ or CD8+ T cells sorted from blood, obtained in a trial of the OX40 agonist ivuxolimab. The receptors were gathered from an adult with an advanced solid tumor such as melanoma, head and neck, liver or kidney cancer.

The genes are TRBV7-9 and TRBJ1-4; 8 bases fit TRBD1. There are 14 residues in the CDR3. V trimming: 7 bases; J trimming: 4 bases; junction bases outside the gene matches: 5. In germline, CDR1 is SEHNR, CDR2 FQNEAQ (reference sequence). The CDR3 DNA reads TGTGCCAGCACGGGACAGGCGATTAATGAAAAACTGTTTTTT. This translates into CASTGQAINEKLFF.

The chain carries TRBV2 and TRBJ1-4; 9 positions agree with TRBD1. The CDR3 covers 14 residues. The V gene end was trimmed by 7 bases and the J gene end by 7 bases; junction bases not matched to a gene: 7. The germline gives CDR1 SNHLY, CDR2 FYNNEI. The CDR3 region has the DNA TGTGCCAGCACCTTACAGGGGGCCGGTGAAAAACTGTTTTTT. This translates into CASTLQGAGEKLFF.

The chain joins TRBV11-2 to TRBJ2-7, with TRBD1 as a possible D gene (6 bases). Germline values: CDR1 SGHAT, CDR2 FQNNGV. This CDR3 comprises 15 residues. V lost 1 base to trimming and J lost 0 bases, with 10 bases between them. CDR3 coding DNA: TGTGCCAGCAGCTTAGCGCAGGACAGCTCCTACGAGCAGTACTTC. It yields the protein CASSLAQDSSYEQYF.

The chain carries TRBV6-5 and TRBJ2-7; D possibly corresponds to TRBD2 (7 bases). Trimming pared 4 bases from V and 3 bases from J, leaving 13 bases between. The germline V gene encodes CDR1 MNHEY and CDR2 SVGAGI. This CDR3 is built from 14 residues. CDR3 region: CASSSWGGRYEQYF. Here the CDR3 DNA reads TGTGCCAGCAGTTCCTGGGGGGGGCGCTACGAGCAGTACTTC.

In DNA, the CDR3 is TGTGCCAGCACCTTGGCTGGGCCGTCGACTGAAGCTTTCTTT. The encoded protein is CASTLAGPSTEAFF. V is TRBV28 and J is TRBJ1-1; D unresolved. This CDR3 spans 14 amino acids. CDR1 and CDR2 (germline): MDHEN, SYDVKM. V dropped 7 bases and J dropped 5 bases, with 17 bases sitting between them.

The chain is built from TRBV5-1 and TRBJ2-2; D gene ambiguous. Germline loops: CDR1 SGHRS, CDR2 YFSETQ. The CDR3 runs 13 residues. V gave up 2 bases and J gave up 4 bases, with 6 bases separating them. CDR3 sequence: CASSLAFTGELFF. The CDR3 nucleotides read TGCGCCAGCAGCTTAGCATTCACCGGGGAGCTGTTTTTT.

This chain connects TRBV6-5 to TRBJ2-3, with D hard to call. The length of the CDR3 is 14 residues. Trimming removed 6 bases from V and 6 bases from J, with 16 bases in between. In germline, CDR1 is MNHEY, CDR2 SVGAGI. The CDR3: CASSLSFGQDTQYF. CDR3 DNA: TGTGCCAGCAGCCTTAGTTTCGGGCAGGATACGCAGTATTTT.